This T cell receptor beta chain was documented in a study of CD8 T cells in Susac syndrome. Study results and caveats: A relatively small number of individuals underwent TCR sequencing and HLA analysis.

High-throughput TCR beta sequencing covered peripheral CD8+ and CD4+ T cells. TEMRA cells were FACS-enriched and CD8+ and CD4+ T cells negatively isolated. Comment on this clonotype: As yet, its antigen is unknown.

RNA was extracted with the RNeasy kit, and a quantity of roughly 0.5 to 1 ug was reverse transcribed using random hexamers. The CDR3 of TCR beta was amplified by immunoSEQ multiplex PCR across 54 Vbeta and 13 Jbeta. TCRdb analysed the immunoSEQ multiplex PCR reads with MiXCR anew, one entry per CDR3 protein. The table has about 430,000 distinct CDR3 sequences, 75% to 90% seen once. Sequences were obtained from CD8+ T cells from PBMCs. The TCR sequence derives from a human donor with multiple sclerosis.

DNA for the CDR3: TGCAGCGTTGAAGTCGAAGAACCGGGGGGCCTCCTGTTTGAGCAGTTCTTC. It encodes CSVEVEEPGGLLFEQFF. V usage is TRBV29-1 and J usage is TRBJ2-1; D is perhaps TRBD2 (7 bases). The CDR3 sequence is 17 residues long. Trimming removed 1 base from V and 9 bases from J, with 25 bases in between. CDR1 is SQVTM and CDR2 is ANQGSEA in the germline V gene.